This T cell receptor beta chain was profiled in a study of Ad26.COV2.S vaccination and SARS-CoV-2 variants. Using immunoSEQ multiplex PCR, the repertoire was profiled, and TCRdb retains in-frame clones only, with some absent. The profile shows about 350,000 clones, 88% of them singletons. The CDR3 has 15 residues. Trimming cost V 4 bases and J 6 bases, with 13 bases left between them. The germline V gene encodes CDR1 LGHDT and CDR2 YNNKEL (reference sequence). Specified treatment: about 20 received Ad26.COV2.S at low or high dose, single or two shots; five or six received placebo; per-sample allocation not given. Sampling took place 63 days after the first vaccine or placebo injection. This clone was seen a handful of times.

The sequence was obtained from a person between 18 and 59 years old who received the Ad26.COV2.S COVID-19 vaccine or a placebo. This chain connects TRBV3-1 (or the pseudogene TRBV3-2) to TRBJ1-6; a possible D gene is TRBD1 (6 bases). Sequences were derived from peripheral blood, sampled in a trial of Ad26.COV2.S vaccine versus placebo. The CDR3 region has the DNA TGTGCCAGCAGCCGCTCGGACAGAGCTAATTCACCCCTCCACTTT. Translation gives CASSRSDRANSPLHF.